This T cell receptor beta chain was retrieved from a study of blood T cell repertoires in COVID-19. At the level of the study: In each case, the material was cDNA or gDNA derived from T cells, B-cell-depleted T cells, or PBMCs.

This CDR3 contains 16 residues. Germline V CDR1 and CDR2: SGHTA, FQGNSA. Germline trimming cut 5 bases from V and 6 bases from J; bases unmatched to any gene: 10. This clone was counted a single time. TCRdb's copy holds only in-frame clones and misses some; the assay was immunoSEQ multiplex PCR. The sample carries around 95,000 clones, approximately 80% recorded once. The gene calls are TRBV7-2 and TRBJ1-4, with 9 bases fitting TRBD1. The sequencing sample was made of peripheral blood. The receptor's source is a man in his fifties or sixties with active or convalescent COVID-19. CDR3 bases: TGTGCCAGCAGCCAGGACAGGGGAACTGTTTATGAAAAACTGTTTTTT. Translating it yields CASSQDRGTVYEKLFF.